The 22 T cell receptor beta chains below come from one sample, sequenced in a study of cytomegalovirus exposure and HLA in healthy donors. Researchers ran the PCR with 60 Vbeta and 13 Jbeta primers. The assay was immunoSEQ multiplex PCR, and TCRdb's table has in-frame clones only and misses some. The sample records 60,000 to 85,000 clones, 65% to 90% being singletons. Sequenced: PBMCs. Source of these receptors: a man in his 70s in good health and CMV-seropositive.

The chain carries TRBV5-1 and TRBJ2-1; a weak D match, TRBD2 (5 bases). Germline CDR1 and CDR2: SGHRS and YFSETQ. V lost 1 base, J lost 9 bases, and 8 bases lay in between. The CDR3 has 12 residues. The CDR3 coding sequence is TGCGCCAGCAGCTTGTTGGCGGGTGAGCAGTTCTTC. Its translation: CASSLLAGEQFF.

The V call is TRBV5-1, the J call TRBJ1-2; possible D gene TRBD1, 6 bases. This CDR3 has 14 amino acids. CDR1 SGHRS and CDR2 YFSETQ come from the germline V gene. V shed 2 bases and J shed 7 bases, with 15 bases lying between them. CDR3 in DNA: TGCGCCAGCAGCTTCGGACAGCGTGCTGGTGGCTACACCTTC. It translates to CASSFGQRAGGYTF.

The chain combines TRBV7-9 with TRBJ2-3; 8 bases are a match to TRBD2. The CDR3 sequence is 15 residues long. V was clipped by 5 bases and J by 1 base; unmatched bases: 5. Looked up from germline, CDR1 is SEHNR and CDR2 is FQNEAQ (reference sequence). Written as DNA, the CDR3 is TGTGCCAGCAGCATAGTACTAGCGGGCACAGATACGCAGTATTTT. Residues: CASSIVLAGTDTQYF.

This chain connects TRBV27 to TRBJ1-2, with 9 bases that match TRBD1. Germline CDR1 MNHEY, CDR2 SMNVEV (reference sequence). This CDR3 is built from 14 residues. Losses at the gene ends were 7 bases for V and 5 bases for J; bases not matched to a gene: 8. The CDR3 DNA is TGTGCCAGCACCTCACCGGGACAGGGATATGGCTACACCTTC. This translates into CASTSPGQGYGYTF.

The chain carries TRBV6-1 and TRBJ2-5; TRBD2 is a possible D gene (6 bases). Trimming stripped 5 bases from V and 1 base from J, with 14 bases between. The CDR3 loop spans 15 amino acids. The V gene's germline CDR1 is MNHNS and CDR2 SASEGT. CDR3 sequence: CASSTPGLAQETQYF. The CDR3 nucleotides read TGTGCCAGCAGTACCCCGGGACTTGCCCAAGAGACCCAGTACTTC.

The chain carries TRBV7-2 and TRBJ2-7, with 8 bases matching TRBD1. Germline V gene lookup returns CDR1 SGHTA and CDR2 FQGNSA. The V and J ends lost 5 bases and 3 bases, in that order; junction bases with no gene match: 6. CDR3 length: 14 amino acids. CDR3 loop: CASSPGTGFYEQYF. CDR3 in DNA: TGTGCCAGCAGCCCCGGGACAGGATTCTACGAGCAGTACTTC.

This chain connects TRBV5-1 to TRBJ2-1; perhaps TRBD2 as D (6 bases). This CDR3 is built from 15 residues. CDR1 and CDR2 from the germline V gene are SGHRS and YFSETQ. The germline V and J ends were trimmed by 5 bases and 5 bases, with 17 bases remaining between them. CDR3: CASSLEWTTDNEQFF. CDR3 nucleotides: TGCGCCAGCAGTCTCGAGTGGACTACCGACAATGAGCAGTTCTTC.

The chain carries TRBV6-6 and TRBJ1-5, with 8 positions matching TRBD1. CDR3 length: 15 residues. Germline CDR1 and CDR2: MNHNY and SVGAGI (reference sequence). After removal of 5 bases from V and 0 bases from J, the junction contained 3 bases not matched to a gene. The CDR3 DNA sequence: TGTGCCAGCAGTAGGACAGGGCTTAGCAATCAGCCCCAGCATTTT. It translates to CASSRTGLSNQPQHF.

V and J are TRBV30 and TRBJ1-5, with TRBD1 identical over 10 bases. The V and J ends lost 2 bases and 5 bases, in that order; junction bases with no gene match: 6. CDR3 length: 15 residues. Germline values: CDR1 GTSNPN, CDR2 SVGIG (reference sequence). The CDR3 sequence: CAWSPGQGIYQPQHF. For the CDR3, the DNA is TGTGCCTGGAGTCCGGGACAGGGGATATATCAGCCCCAGCATTTT.

This chain links TRBV6-5 with TRBJ1-3; D is unclear. CDR1 and CDR2 (germline): MNHEY, SVGAGI. The CDR3 totals 14 residues. Trimming removed 0 bases from V and 3 bases from J, with 6 bases in between. The CDR3 loop is CASSYSNSGNTIYF. CDR3 DNA sequence: TGTGCCAGCAGTTACTCGAACAGTGGAAACACCATATATTTT.

The V call is TRBV11-2, the J call TRBJ1-1, with D hard to call. CDR1 is SGHAT and CDR2 is FQNNGV in the germline V gene. The CDR3 totals 15 residues. The V end was cut by 5 bases, the J end by 0 bases, with 13 bases between. The CDR3 bases are TGTGCCAGCAGCGCCACTACGGATCTGAACACTGAAGCTTTCTTT. It codes for CASSATTDLNTEAFF.

CDR3 DNA sequence: TGTGCCAGCACCCTGGGACTTCTCACGAATACGCAGTATTTT. Its protein is CASTLGLLTNTQYF. The chain combines TRBV6-1 with TRBJ2-3; a weak D match, TRBD2 (6 bases). CDR1 and CDR2 (germline): MNHNS, SASEGT. The length of the CDR3 is 14 residues. Trimming took off 7 bases at V and 7 bases at J, with 18 bases between the two ends.

There are a few counts of this clone. The CDR3 DNA reads as TGTGCCAGCAGCCCCCAGGGGGCCGGCTCCTACGAGCAGTACTTC. Its protein product is CASSPQGAGSYEQYF. The rearrangement uses TRBV7-8 and TRBJ2-7; 8 nucleotides line up with TRBD1. V was clipped by 5 bases and J by 0 bases; unmatched bases: 6. Germline V gives CDR1 SGHVS, CDR2 FQNEAQ. CDR3 length: 15 amino acids.

This clone was detected once. The chain employs TRBV30 and TRBJ2-1; D gene ambiguous. The ends were cut back, 0 bases at V and 10 bases at J, with 13 bases in the middle. CDR1 and CDR2 from the germline V gene are GTSNPN and SVGIG (reference sequence). The CDR3 spans 13 residues. The CDR3 reads CAWSVSLSEEQFF. The CDR3 bases are TGTGCCTGGAGTGTCTCCCTATCTGAGGAGCAGTTCTTC. The full variable domain, with the rest looked up from reference TRBV30 and TRBJ2-1, is SQTIHQWPATLVQPVGSPLSLECTVEGTSNPNLYWYRQAAGRGLQLLFYSVGIGQISSEVPQNLSASRPQDRQFILSSKKLLLSDSGFYLCAWSVSLSEEQFFGPGTRLTVL.

The V call is TRBV5-1, the J call TRBJ1-1; D gene uncertain. The V and J ends lost 6 bases and 0 bases respectively, with 9 bases between them. Germline V gene data show CDR1 as SGHRS and CDR2 as YFSETQ. The length of the CDR3 is 13 residues. Here the CDR3 DNA reads TGCGCCAGCACCCAGAACATGAACACTGAAGCTTTCTTT. Translation gives CASTQNMNTEAFF.

The chain employs TRBV18 and TRBJ2-3; 7 nucleotides match TRBD2. This CDR3 spans 16 amino acids. Germline loops: CDR1 KGHSH, CDR2 LQKENI. The junction had 6 bases not matched to a gene; V was cut back by 1 base and J by 2 bases. The CDR3: CASSPQSSGTTDTQYF. CDR3 bases: TGTGCCAGCTCACCACAATCTAGCGGAACCACAGATACGCAGTATTTT.

This clone was counted between two and nine times. V and J are TRBV5-6 and TRBJ2-1; D gene uncertain. Germline CDR1 SGHDT, CDR2 YYEEEE. Trimming took 4 bases from V and 5 from J, leaving 4 bases between them. CDR3 length: 11 amino acids. The CDR3 region has the DNA TGTGCCAGCAGCGGAGACAATGAGCAGTTCTTC. Translated: CASSGDNEQFF.

This clone was counted a single time. This chain links TRBV7-2 with TRBJ1-1; D not certain. Germline loops: CDR1 SGHTA, CDR2 FQGNSA. The CDR3 length is 13 residues. V was trimmed by 5 bases and J by 7 bases, leaving 14 bases between them. This CDR3 reads CASSPQAGNEAFF. Written as DNA, the CDR3 is TGTGCCAGCAGCCCCCAAGCGGGGAATGAAGCTTTCTTT.

V usage is TRBV10-3 and J usage is TRBJ2-7; TRBD1 agrees at 10 bases. V was clipped by 9 bases and J by 7 bases; unmatched bases: 12. The CDR3 consists of 14 residues. CDR1 and CDR2 from the germline V gene are ENHRY and SYGVKD. The DNA for the CDR3 is TGTGCCATTTTATCCGGGACAGGGGTTGAAGAGCAGTACTTC. This translates into CAILSGTGVEEQYF.

The sample holds a few counts of this clone. The chain is built from TRBV2 and TRBJ2-7; 8 bases agree with TRBD1. Germline loops: CDR1 SNHLY, CDR2 FYNNEI. The CDR3 length is 15 residues. The V gene end was trimmed by 6 bases and the J gene end by 0 bases; junction bases not matched to a gene: 7. The CDR3 is CASRAGTGLSYEQYF. In DNA, the CDR3 is TGTGCCAGCAGGGCTGGGACAGGCCTCTCCTACGAGCAGTACTTC.

The chain joins TRBV11-2 to TRBJ1-6, with D possibly matching TRBD1 (6 bases). In germline, CDR1 is SGHAT, CDR2 FQNNGV. V was cut by 5 bases and J by 7 bases, with 6 bases left in between. The CDR3 is made up of 12 amino acids. The CDR3 is CASSTGNSPLHF. CDR3 nucleotide sequence: TGTGCCAGCAGCACAGGGAATTCACCCCTCCACTTT. Combining the CDR3 with reference TRBV11-2 and TRBJ1-6 gives the whole variable domain EAGVAQSPRYKIIEKRQSVAFWCNPISGHATLYWYQQILGQGPKLLIQFQNNGVVDDSQLPKDRFSAERLKGVDSTLKIQPAKLEDSAVYLCASSTGNSPLHFGNGTRLTVT.

The chain is built from TRBV2 and TRBJ1-6; D call uncertain. Germline V gene lookup returns CDR1 SNHLY and CDR2 FYNNEI. The V end lost 1 base, the J end lost 9 bases, and 13 bases lay between the germline ends. The CDR3 runs 15 residues. CDR3: CASSEGFAEISPLHF. In DNA, the CDR3 is TGTGCCAGCAGTGAAGGGTTTGCGGAGATTTCACCCCTCCACTTT.